The 30 T cell receptor beta chains in this list originate from one sample, sequenced in a study of T cell responses to AZD1222 COVID-19 vaccine. Using immunoSEQ multiplex PCR, the repertoire was profiled, and TCRdb retains in-frame clones only, with some absent. This sample has 160,000 or so clones, with 88% found just once. The sample consisted of peripheral blood, taken on day 0 of AZD1222 vaccination. The receptor source for this set is an adult in good health.

The chain links TRBV11-3 to TRBJ1-1, with D possibly being TRBD1 (6 bases). Germline CDR1 and CDR2: SGHNT and YENEEA. The CDR3 extends over 17 amino acids. Trimming pared 5 bases from V and 2 bases from J, leaving 21 bases between. As DNA, the CDR3 is TGTGCCAGCAGCCAGACACCACAGGGTCGGGGAAACACTGAAGCTTTCTTT. It codes for CASSQTPQGRGNTEAFF.

The chain joins TRBV7-2 to TRBJ1-1, with 10 bases aligning to TRBD1. CDR1 and CDR2 (germline): SGHTA, FQGNSA. The CDR3 loop spans 16 amino acids. Trimming cost V 8 bases and J 8 bases; bases outside gene matches: 17. The DNA of the CDR3 is TGTGCCAGCCCGGGTGGGACAGGGGCTTGGGAGATGGAAGCTTTCTTT. Translation: CASPGGTGAWEMEAFF.

A remark on this clone: This same CDR3 is encoded by further DNA sequences in the sample. The rearrangement links TRBV6-2 or TRBV6-3 to TRBJ2-7; no clear D gene. The CDR3 consists of 13 residues. V was trimmed by 2 bases and J by 3 bases, leaving 8 bases between them. CDR1 and CDR2 from the germline V gene are MNHEY and SVGEGT. CDR3 protein: CASSYEEDYEQYF. The DNA of the CDR3 is TGTGCCAGCAGTTACGAGGAAGACTACGAGCAGTACTTC.

The V call is TRBV5-4, the J call TRBJ2-5; 9 nucleotides match TRBD2. The V segment lost 5 bases and the J segment 5 bases; nucleotides outside the gene matches: 7. CDR1 and CDR2 (germline): SGHNT, YYREEE (reference sequence). The CDR3 runs to 14 residues. The CDR3 nucleotides are TGTGCCAGCAGACGGGATAGCGGGAGTGAGACCCAGTACTTC. Translation: CASRRDSGSETQYF.

The rearrangement uses TRBV7-2 and TRBJ1-5; D is undetermined. Per germline, CDR1 SGHTA and CDR2 FQGNSA. This CDR3 has 13 residues. V was trimmed by 2 bases and J by 4 bases, leaving 6 bases between them. The CDR3 DNA is TGTGCCAGCAGCTTATCCCTAAATCAGCCCCAGCATTTT. As protein: CASSLSLNQPQHF.

The chain uses TRBV9 and TRBJ2-2, with D possibly matching TRBD2 (5 bases). The ends were cut back, 2 bases at V and 4 bases at J, with 15 bases in the middle. CDR3 length equals 16 residues. The V gene's germline CDR1 is SGDLS and CDR2 YYNGEE. In nucleotides, the CDR3 is TGTGCCAGCAGCGTCCGCACCTTCACTAGCACCGGGGAGCTGTTTTTT. Protein sequence: CASSVRTFTSTGELFF. The variable domain in full, completed from reference TRBV9 and TRBJ2-2, reads DSGVTQTPKHLITATGQRVTLRCSPRSGDLSVYWYQQSLDQGLQFLIQYYNGEERAKGNILERFSAQQFPDLHSELNLSSLELGDSALYFCASSVRTFTSTGELFFGEGSRLTVL.

The chain has TRBV27 and TRBJ2-1; D is possibly TRBD2 (5 bases). Germline V CDR1 and CDR2: MNHEY, SMNVEV (reference sequence). Trimming left V 2 bases short and J 8 bases short, with 10 bases between. This CDR3 spans 13 amino acids. CDR3 nucleotide sequence: TGTGCCAGCAGTTTACCCCCCGGGGATGAGCAGTTCTTC. It codes for CASSLPPGDEQFF.

In nucleotides, the CDR3 is TGTGCCAGCAGCCCCGAGGGGTCTGGCTACACCTTC. Its translation: CASSPEGSGYTF. The chain has TRBV7-9 and TRBJ1-2, with D possibly being TRBD1 (5 bases). The V and J ends lost 5 bases and 7 bases respectively, with 11 bases between them. This CDR3 has 12 residues. Germline V gene lookup returns CDR1 SEHNR and CDR2 FQNEAQ (reference sequence).

The genes are TRBV7-6 and TRBJ2-1; the D is unclear. The germline CDR1 and CDR2 sequences are SGHVS and FNYEAQ. Deletions cut 0 bases from V and 0 bases from J, with 15 bases between. This CDR3 region has 18 residues. CDR3 bases: TGTGCCAGCAGCTTAGCGGTCCCGGTGGTTAACTCCTACAATGAGCAGTTCTTC. This gives the protein CASSLAVPVVNSYNEQFF.

This clone was found a few times. The J gene is TRBJ1-1, the V gene TRBV30; D remains ambiguous. The CDR3 covers 13 residues. Germline V gene data show CDR1 as GTSNPN and CDR2 as SVGIG (reference sequence). With 2 bases removed from V and 1 base from J, the gap between germline ends came to 8 bases. The CDR3 bases are TGTGCCTGGAGTCGGGTCAGGAACACTGAAGCTTTCTTT. Translated: CAWSRVRNTEAFF. The full variable domain, its missing parts supplied by reference TRBV30 and TRBJ1-1, is SQTIHQWPATLVQPVGSPLSLECTVEGTSNPNLYWYRQAAGRGLQLLFYSVGIGQISSEVPQNLSASRPQDRQFILSSKKLLLSDSGFYLCAWSRVRNTEAFFGQGTRLTVV.

The chain is built from TRBV30 and TRBJ1-6; D call uncertain. The CDR3 sequence is 13 residues long. The ends were cut back, 0 bases at V and 10 bases at J, with 10 bases in the middle. Germline CDR1 is GTSNPN and CDR2 is SVGIG (reference sequence). The DNA of the CDR3 is TGTGCCTGGAGTGTAACGGGAACCTCACCCCTCCACTTT. Translation: CAWSVTGTSPLHF.

The chain employs TRBV7-2 and TRBJ1-3; no reliable D call. The germline CDR1 and CDR2 sequences are SGHTA and FQGNSA. The V end was cut by 5 bases, the J end by 0 bases, with 11 bases between. The length of the CDR3 is 15 residues. CDR3 protein: CASSPDGSSGNTIYF. In nucleotides, the CDR3 is TGTGCCAGCAGCCCCGACGGGAGCTCTGGAAACACCATATATTTT.

This rearrangement joins TRBV5-6 to TRBJ1-1; the D is unclear. Trimming cost V 6 bases and J 0 bases, with 3 bases left between them. The V gene's germline CDR1 is SGHDT and CDR2 YYEEEE. The CDR3 is made up of 11 amino acids. CDR3 in DNA: TGTGCCAGCAATTTGAACACTGAAGCTTTCTTT. It codes for CASNLNTEAFF.

This rearrangement joins TRBV28 to TRBJ1-2, with TRBD1 matching over 7 bases. Germline CDR1 MDHEN, CDR2 SYDVKM. V dropped 5 bases and J dropped 8; count of bases not matched to a gene: 17. This CDR3 is 16 amino acids long. CDR3 sequence reads: CASSPPGRTGGGGYTF. CDR3 sequence (DNA): TGTGCCAGCAGTCCACCCGGTAGGACAGGTGGAGGGGGCTACACCTTC.

This chain uses TRBV7-3 with TRBJ1-5; 9 bases fit TRBD1. The CDR3 loop spans 15 amino acids. V lost 5 bases, J lost 4 bases, and 6 bases stayed unmatched. The V gene's germline CDR1 is SGHTA and CDR2 FQGTGA. The CDR3 DNA reads TGTGCCAGCAGCAACCCGGGACAGGGTAATCAGCCCCAGCATTTT. The encoded protein is CASSNPGQGNQPQHF.

The J gene is TRBJ2-7, the V gene TRBV30; possibly TRBD1 for D (6 bases). This CDR3 contains 14 residues. V lost 0 bases and J 1 base, leaving 10 bases between the germline ends. Germline CDR1 reads GTSNPN; CDR2 reads SVGIG (reference sequence). CDR3 bases: TGTGCCTGGAGTGTACAGGGCACTTCCTACGAGCAGTACTTC. It yields the protein CAWSVQGTSYEQYF.

This clone was seen once. The genes are TRBV11-2 and TRBJ1-2; D not resolved. This CDR3 contains 12 residues. Germline values: CDR1 SGHAT, CDR2 FQNNGV. Trimming took 1 base from V and 8 from J, leaving 8 bases between them. As DNA, the CDR3 is TGTGCCAGCAGCTTAGTTTCGGTCGGCTACACCTTC. It encodes CASSLVSVGYTF.

J is TRBJ2-5 and V is TRBV6-2 or TRBV6-3, with D perhaps being TRBD1 or TRBD2 (5 bases each). The V and J ends lost 2 bases and 2 bases respectively, with 15 bases between them. This CDR3 region has 16 residues. Per the germline V gene, CDR1 is MNHEY and CDR2 is SVGEGT. Here the CDR3 DNA reads TGTGCCAGCAGTTACCGTTTTGGGGGTGGGCAAGAGACCCAGTACTTC. Residues: CASSYRFGGGQETQYF.

The chain employs TRBV6-6 and TRBJ2-7; 9 nucleotides agree with TRBD1. This CDR3 is 17 amino acids long. CDR1 and CDR2 (germline): MNHNY, SVGAGI (reference sequence). J was trimmed by 2 bases and V by 5 bases; bases with no gene match: 13. The CDR3 nucleotides read TGTGCCAGCAGTCTCCTTAGGACAGGGGCGATCGCCTACGAGCAGTACTTC. It is translated as CASSLLRTGAIAYEQYF.

Only one count was recorded for this clone. This chain links TRBV30 with TRBJ1-2, with 9 bases that match TRBD1. The junction had 5 bases not matched to a gene; V was cut back by 5 bases and J by 7 bases. CDR3 length: 12 residues. Germline V gene sequence: CDR1 GTSNPN, CDR2 SVGIG (reference sequence). CDR3 sequence reads: CAWLTGGFGYTF. CDR3 bases: TGTGCCTGGCTCACAGGGGGCTTTGGCTACACCTTC.

The chain employs TRBV19 and TRBJ1-1; D unclear. Germline V CDR1 and CDR2: LNHDA, SQIVND (reference sequence). V lost 1 base and J 5 bases, leaving 8 bases between the germline ends. The CDR3 covers 13 residues. The CDR3 spells CASSIGRKTEAFF. CDR3 DNA sequence: TGTGCCAGTAGTATAGGAAGGAAGACTGAAGCTTTCTTT.

This chain joins TRBV9 and TRBJ2-1; no clear D. Trimming took off 3 bases at V and 0 bases at J, with 7 bases between the two ends. Per germline, CDR1 SGDLS and CDR2 YYNGEE. CDR3 length equals 14 residues. The CDR3 coding sequence is TGTGCCAGCAGCGCCTCAACCTCCTACAATGAGCAGTTCTTC. Translation gives CASSASTSYNEQFF. Filled out from reference TRBV9 and TRBJ2-1, the complete variable domain reads DSGVTQTPKHLITATGQRVTLRCSPRSGDLSVYWYQQSLDQGLQFLIQYYNGEERAKGNILERFSAQQFPDLHSELNLSSLELGDSALYFCASSASTSYNEQFFGPGTRLTVL.

This rearrangement joins TRBV5-1 to TRBJ2-7; D gene uncertain. The CDR3 has 11 residues. V lost 3 bases to trimming and J lost 2 bases, with 3 bases between them. The V gene's germline CDR1 is SGHRS and CDR2 YFSETQ. The DNA of the CDR3 is TGCGCCAGCAGCTCAACCTACGAGCAGTACTTC. Its translation: CASSSTYEQYF.

The chain has TRBV7-9 and TRBJ2-7; D assignment may be TRBD1 or TRBD2 (6 bases each). V lost 5 bases and J lost 3, with 17 bases in between. This CDR3 has 15 amino acids. The germline V gene has CDR1 SEHNR and CDR2 FQNEAQ (reference sequence). CDR3 sequence (DNA): TGTGCCAGCAGCCCGATAATCGGGGGCGTCTACGAGCAGTACTTC. Its protein is CASSPIIGGVYEQYF. Full variable domain (remainder filled in from reference TRBV7-9 and TRBJ2-7): DTGVSQNPRHKITKRGQNVTFRCDPISEHNRLYWYRQTLGQGPEFLTYFQNEAQLEKSRLLSDRFSAERPKGSFSTLEIQRTEQGDSAMYLCASSPIIGGVYEQYFGPGTRLTVT.

The chain carries TRBV7-8 and TRBJ2-7, with D tentatively TRBD1 or TRBD2 (5 bases each). The CDR3 is 14 amino acids. Looked up from germline, CDR1 is SGHVS and CDR2 is FQNEAQ. V gave up 5 bases and J gave up 0 bases, with 11 bases separating them. In DNA, the CDR3 is TGTGCCAGCAGCCGCACCGGGACCTCCTACGAGCAGTACTTC. This encodes CASSRTGTSYEQYF.

The rearrangement uses TRBV19 and TRBJ1-2; 9 bases are a match to TRBD1. V trimming: 4 bases; J trimming: 2 bases; junction bases outside the gene matches: 11. The germline V gene encodes CDR1 LNHDA and CDR2 SQIVND (reference sequence). This CDR3 comprises 17 residues. The CDR3: CASSTPGQGRENYGYTF. For the CDR3, the DNA is TGTGCCAGTAGTACTCCGGGACAGGGTCGCGAAAACTATGGCTACACCTTC.

In its sample, this clone was seen a few times. The chain's CDR3 is CASSLVGAGMATEAFF. Written as DNA, the CDR3 is TGTGCCAGCAGCTTGGTTGGCGCAGGGATGGCCACTGAAGCTTTCTTT. The chain joins TRBV5-6 to TRBJ1-1; tentative D call: TRBD1 (5 bases). The V gene's germline CDR1 is SGHDT and CDR2 YYEEEE. V was trimmed by 0 bases and J by 4 bases, leaving 16 bases between them. This CDR3 comprises 16 residues.

In the case of this clone: The sample has other DNA sequences that encode this CDR3 too. The V call is TRBV28, the J call TRBJ1-1, with 7 bases fitting TRBD1. With 5 bases clipped from V and 0 bases from J, the junction kept 6 bases outside the gene matches. CDR1 and CDR2 from the germline V gene are MDHEN and SYDVKM. The length of the CDR3 is 15 residues. The CDR3 protein is CASSLPGQLNTEAFF. In DNA, the CDR3 is TGTGCCAGCAGTCTACCGGGACAGTTGAACACTGAAGCTTTCTTT.

The chain couples TRBV5-4 to TRBJ1-2; TRBD1 matches 8 bases. This CDR3 has 16 amino acids. CDR1 and CDR2 from the germline V gene are SGHNT and YYREEE (reference sequence). After removal of 2 bases from V and 8 bases from J, the junction contained 14 bases not matched to a gene. CDR3 nucleotide sequence: TGTGCCAGCAGCTTTCGGACAGGGTTACCCAGTTACGGCTACACCTTC. Translating it yields CASSFRTGLPSYGYTF.

The chain has TRBV6-2 or TRBV6-3 and TRBJ1-1, with unresolved D. The V gene lost 2 bases and the J gene lost 5 bases, with 15 bases spanning the gap. Per germline, CDR1 MNHEY and CDR2 SVGEGT. This CDR3 has 15 amino acids. CDR3: CASSYGEGGKTEAFF. In nucleotides, the CDR3 is TGTGCCAGCAGTTACGGTGAGGGTGGTAAGACTGAAGCTTTCTTT.